A single sample is the source of the 24 T cell receptor beta chains below, sequenced in a study of T cells after yellow fever vaccination (dated by TCRdb to 2018 to 2020). The treatment or condition tag for this specimen amounts to: live attenuated yellow fever vaccine strain. Library generation was performed with 5' RACE. This sample was sequenced with an Illumina NovaSeq 6000. Starting from the raw public reads, TCRdb applied fastp trimming at Q25, assembled clones with MiXCR and retained in-frame beta chains. Rows with one shared CDR3 protein collapse into an entry with the most common genes and DNA. The sample profile shows about 320,000 distinct CDR3 sequences; roughly 4.3% of them were found once. Of the sample, roughly a fifth falls within the top ten clones. Material: PBMCs, obtained 15 days after the yellow fever booster vaccination. These receptors originate from a man aged 18 to 29 who received the YFV17D yellow fever vaccine.

This clonotype was seen a handful of times. This sequence joins TRBV5-1 and TRBJ1-6; D might be TRBD1 (5 bases). V dropped 0 bases and J dropped 8 bases, with 12 bases sitting between them. The CDR3 loop spans 15 amino acids. Germline loops: CDR1 SGHRS, CDR2 YFSETQ. CDR3 in DNA: TGCGCCAGCAGCTTGGCCCCGACAGCGGATTCACCCCTCCACTTT. This gives the protein CASSLAPTADSPLHF.

In this sample, this clonotype turned up many times. The DNA of the CDR3 is TGTGCCAGCAGCCGGACAGGGGACGAGCAGTACTTC. Its translation: CASSRTGDEQYF. The chain is built from TRBV7-9 and TRBJ2-7, with 9 bases that match TRBD1. The CDR3 spans 12 residues. CDR1 is SEHNR, CDR2 FQNEAQ, per germline (reference sequence). With 5 bases clipped from V and 5 bases from J, the junction kept 1 base outside the gene matches.

This clonotype was detected only a few times. Written as DNA, the CDR3 is TGTGCCAGCAGTTACTCCATAAGGGTAGGTGCGGCTTTCTTT. This translates into CASSYSIRVGAAFF. This chain connects TRBV6-2 or TRBV6-3 to TRBJ1-1, with D unresolved. The V end was cut by 0 bases, the J end by 11 bases, with 16 bases between. Germline CDR1 is MNHEY and CDR2 is SVGEGT. The CDR3 length is 14 residues.

This clonotype has a count of ten or more. The CDR3 loop reads CASGLLGLVRIDTQYF. DNA of the CDR3: TGTGCTAGTGGTTTGTTGGGACTAGTACGAATAGATACGCAGTATTTT. This chain links TRBV12-5 with TRBJ2-3; 8 positions match TRBD2. This CDR3 is 16 amino acids long. CDR1 and CDR2 from the germline V gene are LGHNT and FRNRAP. V shed 2 bases, J shed 5 bases, and the junction held 9 bases outside the gene matches.

In the case of this clonotype: Mismatch with germline at one junction end may stem from a read error. The chain joins TRBV7-7 to TRBJ1-1; D ambiguous. The CDR3 contains 15 residues. The V gene's germline CDR1 is SSHAT and CDR2 FNYEAQ (reference sequence). As DNA, the CDR3 is TGTGCTAGCAGCTACACCCTTTATTTGAACACTGAAGCTTTCTTT. Translated, it gives CASSYTLYLNTEAFF.

The CDR3 DNA is TGTGCCACCAGCAGAGAGGCCAGGGTTGGTGAAGCTTTCTTT. Its translation: CATSREARVGEAFF. The V and J genes are TRBV15 and TRBJ1-1, with a tentative D call TRBD1 (5 bases). Deletions cut 0 bases from V and 7 bases from J, with 12 bases between. The germline V gene has CDR1 LNHNV and CDR2 YYDKDF (reference sequence). This CDR3 spans 14 amino acids.

The chain recombines TRBV7-2 with TRBJ1-2; D unclear. CDR3 length: 14 residues. Trimming left V 5 bases short and J 5 bases short, with 15 bases between. Looked up from germline, CDR1 is SGHTA and CDR2 is FQGNSA. In DNA form, the CDR3 reads TGTGCCAGCAGCATATGGGCGGGAGTTTATGGCTACACCTTC. Residues: CASSIWAGVYGYTF.

This clonotype was counted many times. The CDR3 reads CASSVTGWDSPLHF. CDR3 in DNA: TGTGCCAGCAGTGTGACAGGGTGGGATTCACCCCTCCACTTT. The chain carries TRBV27 and TRBJ1-6, with 7 positions matching TRBD1. The CDR3 extends over 14 amino acids. Germline trimming cut 5 bases from V and 8 bases from J; bases unmatched to any gene: 6. Germline assignment: CDR1 MNHEY and CDR2 SMNVEV (reference sequence).

The chain has TRBV7-8 and TRBJ2-1; 8 bases are a match to TRBD2. The J segment lost 2 bases and the V segment lost 6 bases, leaving 9 bases of the junction unmatched. Germline CDR1 SGHVS, CDR2 FQNEAQ. The CDR3 sequence is 16 residues long. CDR3 coding DNA: TGTGCCAGCAGTTTACTCCAGCGGGGGACCTACAATGAGCAGTTCTTC. Encoded protein: CASSLLQRGTYNEQFF.

This clonotype showed up just a few times. CDR3: CASSTPIGTLLPEAFF. CDR3 bases: TGTGCCAGCAGCACTCCGATAGGAACCCTCCTTCCTGAAGCTTTCTTT. The J gene is TRBJ1-1, the V gene TRBV7-9; unclear D gene. The V and J ends lost 5 bases and 6 bases respectively, with 22 bases between them. The CDR3 runs 16 residues. CDR1 and CDR2 from the germline V gene are SEHNR and FQNEAQ (reference sequence). The entire variable domain, with the rest obtained from reference TRBV7-9 and TRBJ1-1, is as follows: DTGVSQNPRHKITKRGQNVTFRCDPISEHNRLYWYRQTLGQGPEFLTYFQNEAQLEKSRLLSDRFSAERPKGSFSTLEIQRTEQGDSAMYLCASSTPIGTLLPEAFFGQGTRLTVV.

This clonotype was counted between two and nine times. The V and J genes are TRBV4-1 and TRBJ1-2, with 7 positions matching TRBD1. Unmatched junction bases numbered 9, after V lost 3 bases and J lost 8 bases. Germline loops: CDR1 MGHRA, CDR2 YSYEKL. The CDR3 sequence is 14 residues long. The CDR3 nucleotides read TGCGCCAGCAGCCAGATAGGGGGCGCGGGCGGCTACACCTTC. Its translation: CASSQIGGAGGYTF.

This clonotype was recorded at least ten times. The chain couples TRBV5-1 to TRBJ2-1; a possible D gene is TRBD2 (7 bases). The V end was cut by 4 bases, the J end by 7 bases, with 21 bases between. The CDR3 has 16 amino acids. CDR1 is SGHRS and CDR2 is YFSETQ in the germline V gene. The CDR3 here is CASSITFRGAENEQFF. In DNA, the CDR3 is TGCGCCAGCAGCATCACTTTCCGGGGGGCCGAAAATGAGCAGTTCTTC.

This clonotype was observed a few times. The chain uses TRBV15 and TRBJ1-4; possible D gene TRBD1, 6 bases. Trimming pared 1 base from V and 7 bases from J, leaving 16 bases between. The CDR3 has 16 amino acids. Germline CDR1 LNHNV, CDR2 YYDKDF (reference sequence). The CDR3 reads CATSRGGGRKGEKLFF. The DNA of the CDR3 is TGTGCCACCAGCAGAGGAGGGGGTAGGAAGGGTGAAAAACTGTTTTTT.

This clonotype was seen at least ten times. The gene calls are TRBV4-1 and TRBJ2-1, with 10 bases matching TRBD2. Germline loops: CDR1 MGHRA, CDR2 YSYEKL. J was trimmed by 8 bases and V by 1 base; bases with no gene match: 5. The CDR3 runs to 15 residues. DNA for the CDR3: TGCGCCAGCAGCCAAGTGAGCGGGGGGGCCTATGAGCAGTTCTTC. It translates to CASSQVSGGAYEQFF.

V gene TRBV5-1 combines with J gene TRBJ1-1; 11 nucleotides match TRBD1. CDR3 length: 16 amino acids. Germline values: CDR1 SGHRS, CDR2 YFSETQ. Losses at the gene ends were 4 bases for V and 3 bases for J; bases not matched to a gene: 8. The CDR3 loop reads CASSTFPGQGDTEAFF. The CDR3 DNA is TGCGCCAGCAGCACCTTTCCGGGACAGGGGGACACTGAAGCTTTCTTT.

This clonotype was seen a handful of times. The CDR3 sequence: CSASWGGSETQYF. Here the CDR3 DNA reads TGCAGTGCTAGTTGGGGGGGTTCAGAGACCCAGTACTTC. The V and J genes are TRBV20-1 and TRBJ2-5; 7 bases are shared with TRBD2. J gave up 4 bases and V 3 bases, and 5 bases lay outside the gene matches. Germline CDR1 and CDR2: DFQATT and SNEGSKA (reference sequence). The CDR3 runs 13 residues.

This chain uses TRBV7-6 with TRBJ1-2; TRBD1 matches 7 bases. The germline V gene has CDR1 SGHVS and CDR2 FNYEAQ. V lost 1 base to trimming and J lost 5 bases; unmatched junction nucleotides: 10. This CDR3 spans 16 amino acids. The CDR3 loop is CASSLETGTATYGYTF. In DNA form, the CDR3 reads TGTGCCAGCAGCTTAGAGACCGGGACAGCGACTTATGGCTACACCTTC.

The gene calls are TRBV12-3 or TRBV12-4 and TRBJ1-4; D call uncertain. This CDR3 is built from 12 residues. With 5 bases removed from V and 6 bases from J, the gap between germline ends came to 7 bases. The CDR3 loop is CASSPGHEKLFF. For the CDR3, the DNA is TGTGCCAGCAGTCCGGGCCATGAAAAACTGTTTTTT.

This clonotype was seen many times. The J gene is TRBJ2-7, the V gene TRBV5-1, with D possibly TRBD2 on 6 matching bases. This CDR3 comprises 14 residues. CDR1 is SGHRS and CDR2 is YFSETQ in the germline V gene. V was trimmed by 4 bases and J by 1 base, leaving 12 bases between them. CDR3 loop: CASSPGVPSYEQYV. The CDR3 DNA reads TGCGCCAGCAGCCCGGGAGTACCTTCCTACGAGCAGTACGTC.

This clonotype was detected many times. This chain uses TRBV4-1 with TRBJ2-1, with 7 bases fitting TRBD2. This CDR3 region has 15 residues. Germline trimming cut 4 bases from V and 7 bases from J; bases unmatched to any gene: 10. The germline V gene has CDR1 MGHRA and CDR2 YSYEKL. The CDR3 is CASSLWEGISNEQFF. CDR3 DNA sequence: TGCGCCAGCAGCCTATGGGAGGGAATCTCGAATGAGCAGTTCTTC.

This clonotype was found many times. This chain links TRBV12-3 or TRBV12-4 with TRBJ1-3; TRBD1 is a possible D gene (6 bases). The CDR3 runs to 16 residues. Trimming left V 5 bases short and J 2 bases short, with 16 bases between. The CDR3 DNA reads TGTGCCAGCAGTGCCTCCCGAGGGGGAACTGGAAACACCATATATTTT. Translated: CASSASRGGTGNTIYF.

This clonotype turned up a few times. J is TRBJ2-1 and V is TRBV5-1; D gene ambiguous. V lost 4 bases to trimming and J lost 0 bases, with 5 bases between them. This CDR3 region has 13 residues. The germline gives CDR1 SGHRS, CDR2 YFSETQ. CDR3 sequence (DNA): TGCGCCAGCAGCGAGAGCTCCTACAATGAGCAGTTCTTC. Its translation is CASSESSYNEQFF.

This clonotype showed up many times. The chain combines TRBV14 with TRBJ2-5; D possibly corresponds to TRBD2 (6 bases). Trimming cost V 1 base and J 5 bases, with 11 bases left between them. Germline CDR1 is SGHDN and CDR2 is FVKESK. The CDR3 loop spans 14 amino acids. The CDR3 bases are TGTGCCAGCAGCCAAGGCGACGGGGGTGAGACCCAGTACTTC. It codes for CASSQGDGGETQYF.

As to this clonotype: A read error may explain this, as a much larger clone is one base away. The chain combines TRBV6-2 or TRBV6-3 with TRBJ2-3; 9 positions agree with TRBD1. In germline, CDR1 is MNHEY, CDR2 SVGEGT. CDR3 length: 14 amino acids. The DNA of the CDR3 is TGTGCCAGCGCCCGGACAGGGGAAGGGGATACGCTGTATTTT. This codes for CASARTGEGDTLYF.